Presented here are 9 T cell receptor beta chains from one specimen sequenced in a study of blood T cell repertoires in COVID-19. The table came from immunoSEQ multiplex PCR; TCRdb's copy has only in-frame clones and leaves some out. The sample has about 210,000 clones, around 80% seen once; the top ten hold 7.8%. Sequenced sample: peripheral blood. These receptors originate from a woman aged 80 or over with COVID-19, enrolled during active disease.

The chain carries TRBV3-1 (or the pseudogene TRBV3-2) and TRBJ1-4; weak D call: TRBD1 (6 bases). The length of the CDR3 is 14 residues. V lost 0 bases to trimming and J lost 8 bases, with 10 bases between them. Germline lookup yields CDR1 LGHDT and CDR2 YNNKEL (reference sequence). The chain's CDR3 is CASSQEGGGEKLFF. CDR3 sequence (DNA): TGTGCCAGCAGCCAAGAAGGGGGTGGGGAAAAACTGTTTTTT.

The chain recombines TRBV18 with TRBJ1-1, with 7 bases identical to TRBD1. CDR1 KGHSH and CDR2 LQKENI come from the germline V gene. CDR3 length: 15 residues. Unmatched junction bases numbered 10, after V lost 3 bases and J lost 6 bases. DNA for the CDR3: TGTGCCAGCTCACCCTCCCGGGACAGATCACCTGAAGCTTTCTTT. As protein: CASSPSRDRSPEAFF.

This clone was observed a handful of times. The chain employs TRBV6-1 and TRBJ2-1; 15 nucleotides align to TRBD2. The V gene's germline CDR1 is MNHNS and CDR2 SASEGT. V lost 0 bases, J lost 6 bases, and 0 bases stayed unmatched. The CDR3 sequence is 16 residues long. The CDR3 coding sequence is TGTGCCAGCAGTGAAGCGGGACTAGCGGGAGGCAATGAGCAGTTCTTC. It specifies CASSEAGLAGGNEQFF.

The chain joins TRBV6-1 to TRBJ1-2; D ambiguous. Germline V gives CDR1 MNHNS, CDR2 SASEGT. The length of the CDR3 is 12 residues. The V end was cut by 1 base, the J end by 4 bases, with 4 bases between. The DNA of the CDR3 is TGTGCCAGCAGTGAAGGAGGCTATGGCTACACCTTC. This sequence encodes CASSEGGYGYTF.

This clone was counted once. The chain combines TRBV6-5 with TRBJ2-1, with 7 bases lining up with TRBD1. Unmatched junction bases numbered 4, after V lost 6 bases and J lost 2 bases. The CDR3 has 14 residues. From germline, CDR1 is MNHEY and CDR2 SVGAGI. The CDR3 here is CASSLTGTYNEQFF. In nucleotides, the CDR3 is TGTGCCAGCAGCTTGACAGGGACCTACAATGAGCAGTTCTTC.

The chain uses TRBV20-1 and TRBJ2-7; perhaps TRBD1 as D (5 bases). Between the trimmed V and J ends, which lost 1 base and 6 bases, there was a span of 7 bases. CDR3 length: 11 amino acids. Germline CDR1 reads DFQATT; CDR2 reads SNEGSKA (reference sequence). CDR3 bases: TGCAGTGCTAGAGGGGGCGGCGAGCAGTACTTC. Its translation is CSARGGGEQYF.

Note on this clone: A much larger clone is a single base away; this may be a read error. Here the CDR3 reads CASSLGQNNEAFF. The DNA of the CDR3 is TGCGCCAGCAGCTTGGGACAGAACAATGAAGCTTTCTTT. This chain joins TRBV5-1 and TRBJ1-1, with D perhaps matching TRBD1 (5 bases). The germline gives CDR1 SGHRS, CDR2 YFSETQ. This CDR3 region has 13 residues.

J is TRBJ1-1 and V is TRBV2; D possibly corresponds to TRBD1 (5 bases). CDR1 and CDR2 (germline): SNHLY, FYNNEI. This CDR3 region has 17 residues. The V end was cut by 6 bases, the J end by 4 bases, with 24 bases between. As DNA, the CDR3 is TGTGCCAGCAGAGACGTGGGCAGGGCGACTTCGAGCACTGAAGCTTTCTTT. Residues: CASRDVGRATSSTEAFF.

The chain links TRBV6-5 to TRBJ2-4; D perhaps matches TRBD2 (6 bases). The CDR3 sequence is 14 residues long. CDR1 is MNHEY and CDR2 is SVGAGI in the germline V gene. The ends were cut back, 5 bases at V and 5 bases at J, with 13 bases in the middle. As DNA, the CDR3 is TGTGCCAGCAGTCCCCGCGGGACGGAAAACATTCAGTACTTC. Translating gives CASSPRGTENIQYF.